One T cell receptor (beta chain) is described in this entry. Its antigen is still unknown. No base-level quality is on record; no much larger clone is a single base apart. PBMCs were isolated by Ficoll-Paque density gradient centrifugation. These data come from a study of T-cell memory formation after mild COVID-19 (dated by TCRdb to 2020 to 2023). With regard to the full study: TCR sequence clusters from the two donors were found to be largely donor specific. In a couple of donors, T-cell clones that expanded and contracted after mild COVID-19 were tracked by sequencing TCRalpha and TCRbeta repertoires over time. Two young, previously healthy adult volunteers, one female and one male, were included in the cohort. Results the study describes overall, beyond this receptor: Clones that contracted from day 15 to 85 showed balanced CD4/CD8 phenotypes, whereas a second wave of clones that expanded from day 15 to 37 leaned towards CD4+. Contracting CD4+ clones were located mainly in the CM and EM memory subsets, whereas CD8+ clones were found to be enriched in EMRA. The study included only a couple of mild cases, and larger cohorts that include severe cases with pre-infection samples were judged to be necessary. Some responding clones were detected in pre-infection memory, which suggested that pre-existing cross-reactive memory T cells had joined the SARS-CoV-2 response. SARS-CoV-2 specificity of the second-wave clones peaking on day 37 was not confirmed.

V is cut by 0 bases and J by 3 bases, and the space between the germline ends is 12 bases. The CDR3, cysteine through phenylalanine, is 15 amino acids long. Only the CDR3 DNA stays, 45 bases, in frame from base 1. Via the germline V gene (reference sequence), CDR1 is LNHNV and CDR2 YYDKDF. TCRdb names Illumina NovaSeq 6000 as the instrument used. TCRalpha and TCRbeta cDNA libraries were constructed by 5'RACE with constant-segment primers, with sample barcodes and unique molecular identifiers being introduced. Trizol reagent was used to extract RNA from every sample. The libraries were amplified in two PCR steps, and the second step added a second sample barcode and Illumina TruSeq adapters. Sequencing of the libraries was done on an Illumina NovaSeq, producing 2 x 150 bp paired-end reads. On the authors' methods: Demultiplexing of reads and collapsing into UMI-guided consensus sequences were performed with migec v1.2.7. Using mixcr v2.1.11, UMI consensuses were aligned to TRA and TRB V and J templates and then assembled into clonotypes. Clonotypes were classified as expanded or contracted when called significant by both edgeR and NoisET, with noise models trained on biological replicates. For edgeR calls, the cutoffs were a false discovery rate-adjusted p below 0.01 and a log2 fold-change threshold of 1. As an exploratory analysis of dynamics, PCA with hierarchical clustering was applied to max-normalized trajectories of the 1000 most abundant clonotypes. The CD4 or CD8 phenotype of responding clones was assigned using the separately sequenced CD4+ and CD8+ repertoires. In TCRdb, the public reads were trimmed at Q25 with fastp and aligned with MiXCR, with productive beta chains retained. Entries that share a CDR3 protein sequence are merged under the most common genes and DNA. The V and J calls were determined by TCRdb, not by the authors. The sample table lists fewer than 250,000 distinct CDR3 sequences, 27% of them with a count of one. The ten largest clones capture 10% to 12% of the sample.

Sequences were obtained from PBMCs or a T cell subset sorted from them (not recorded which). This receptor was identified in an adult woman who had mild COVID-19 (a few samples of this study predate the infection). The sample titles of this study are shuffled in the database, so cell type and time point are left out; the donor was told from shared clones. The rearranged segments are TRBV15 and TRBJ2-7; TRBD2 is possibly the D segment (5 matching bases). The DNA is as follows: TGTGCCACCAGCAGAGATCCCGGGAACATCTACGAGCAGTACTTC. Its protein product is CATSRDPGNIYEQYF.